The 22 T cell receptor beta chains given below trace back to one sample, sequenced in a study of cytomegalovirus exposure and HLA in healthy donors. 13 Jbeta primers and 60 Vbeta primers were used for the PCR. Profiled with immunoSEQ multiplex PCR; TCRdb holds only in-frame clones, not every one. The repertoire holds under 200,000 clones, with 75% to 85% as singletons. Material: PBMCs. The receptors were sampled from a girl aged 2 to 10 in good health and CMV-seropositive.

V usage is TRBV30 and J usage is TRBJ1-1, with a tentative D call TRBD1 (5 bases). There are 13 residues in the CDR3. The V end lost 0 bases, the J end lost 2 bases, and 7 bases lay between the germline ends. Germline CDR1 reads GTSNPN; CDR2 reads SVGIG (reference sequence). CDR3 sequence (DNA): TGTGCCTGGAGTGTGGGACTAAACACTGAAGCTTTCTTT. Translated: CAWSVGLNTEAFF.

V is TRBV5-1 and J is TRBJ1-1; 10 bases agree with TRBD1. CDR1 and CDR2 (germline): SGHRS, YFSETQ. V lost 0 bases, J lost 10 bases, and 6 bases stayed unmatched. This CDR3 is 14 amino acids long. CDR3 loop: CASSLVGQGKAAFF. CDR3 DNA sequence: TGCGCCAGCAGCTTGGTGGGACAGGGGAAAGCAGCTTTCTTT. Variable domain in full (rest from reference TRBV5-1 and TRBJ1-1): KAGVTQTPRYLIKTRGQQVTLSCSPISGHRSVSWYQQTPGQGLQFLFEYFSETQRNKGNFPGRFSGRQFSNSRSEMNVSTLELGDSALYLCASSLVGQGKAAFFGQGTRLTVV.

The chain carries TRBV15 and TRBJ2-7; D gene uncertain. In germline, CDR1 is LNHNV, CDR2 YYDKDF (reference sequence). The CDR3 contains 16 residues. V lost 0 bases and J lost 3, with 15 bases in between. CDR3 DNA sequence: TGTGCCACCAGCAGAGAGAGGTTATCAGCCCGCTACGAGCAGTACTTC. Residues: CATSRERLSARYEQYF.

The rearrangement uses TRBV7-2 and TRBJ1-5; 8 nucleotides match TRBD1. Germline V gene data show CDR1 as SGHTA and CDR2 as FQGNSA. The CDR3 extends over 15 amino acids. Trimming took 3 bases from V and 6 from J; bases not matched to a gene: 7. In nucleotides, the CDR3 is TGTGCCAGCAGCTTCAGCCAGGGGGCTGGTCAGCCCCAGCATTTT. Translation: CASSFSQGAGQPQHF.

This clone was recorded once. The chain employs TRBV13 and TRBJ2-1; 10 positions match TRBD2. Trimming removed 5 bases from V and 5 bases from J; junction bases left unmatched: 6. The CDR3 sequence is 15 residues long. In germline, CDR1 is PRHDT, CDR2 FYEKMQ (reference sequence). The DNA for the CDR3 is TGTGCCAGCAGCCCGGAACTAGCGGGACACAATGAGCAGTTCTTC. It is translated as CASSPELAGHNEQFF.

This sequence joins TRBV7-3 and TRBJ1-1; D ambiguous. Germline V gene sequence: CDR1 SGHTA, CDR2 FQGTGA. The length of the CDR3 is 15 residues. Trimming stripped 5 bases from V and 0 bases from J, with 13 bases between. The CDR3 reads CASSPRGGMNTEAFF. CDR3 bases: TGTGCCAGCAGCCCAAGAGGAGGGATGAACACTGAAGCTTTCTTT.

CDR3 in amino acids: CASSLGTSGISSYNEQFF. CDR3 DNA sequence: TGTGCCAGCAGCCTAGGGACTAGCGGTATCAGCTCCTACAATGAGCAGTTCTTC. This sequence joins TRBV9 and TRBJ2-1, with 11 nucleotides matching TRBD2. The J segment lost 0 bases and the V segment lost 4 bases, leaving 9 bases of the junction unmatched. The CDR3 loop spans 18 amino acids. Germline assignment: CDR1 SGDLS and CDR2 YYNGEE.

This chain joins TRBV28 and TRBJ2-7; tentatively, D is TRBD1 (5 bases). The CDR3 loop spans 12 amino acids. The V end lost 6 bases, the J end lost 2 bases, and 8 bases lay between the germline ends. Germline lookup yields CDR1 MDHEN and CDR2 SYDVKM. CDR3 in amino acids: CASRQDAYEQYF. The CDR3 bases are TGTGCCAGCAGACAGGACGCCTACGAGCAGTACTTC.

This clone was counted between two and nine times. The V and J genes are TRBV5-1 and TRBJ1-4, with 7 bases lining up with TRBD1. This CDR3 region has 15 residues. The germline CDR1 and CDR2 sequences are SGHRS and YFSETQ. Losses at the gene ends were 3 bases for V and 0 bases for J; bases not matched to a gene: 2. CDR3 residues: CASSSGTATNEKLFF. Here the CDR3 DNA reads TGCGCCAGCAGCTCGGGGACAGCAACTAATGAAAAACTGTTTTTT.

This chain links TRBV18 with TRBJ2-5; D is undetermined. The V gene lost 1 base and the J gene lost 2 bases, with 5 bases spanning the gap. CDR1 and CDR2 (germline): KGHSH, LQKENI. This CDR3 contains 13 residues. The DNA of the CDR3 is TGTGCCAGCTCACCACGGGCTCAAGAGACCCAGTACTTC. Protein product: CASSPRAQETQYF.

A note on this clone: This specimen includes other DNA sequences encoding the same CDR3. The CDR3 loop reads CASSSRPAGGQETQYF. CDR3 sequence (DNA): TGTGCCAGCAGCTCAAGGCCAGCGGGAGGCCAAGAGACCCAGTACTTC. The V gene is TRBV7-9, the J gene TRBJ2-5, with 9 bases aligning to TRBD2. The CDR3 has 16 residues. Trimming at V came to 4 bases and at J to 1 base, leaving 7 bases not matched to a gene. From germline, CDR1 is SEHNR and CDR2 FQNEAQ (reference sequence).

The rearrangement uses TRBV16 and TRBJ1-1, with D tentatively TRBD1 (6 bases). This CDR3 spans 13 amino acids. V was pared by 4 bases and J by 5 bases, with 11 bases between. Germline CDR1 and CDR2: KGHSY and FQNENV. CDR3 DNA: TGTGCCAGCAGCCCCCCCGGGACAACTGAAGCTTTCTTT. It translates to CASSPPGTTEAFF.

The chain combines TRBV27 with TRBJ2-7; 11 positions match TRBD2. In germline, CDR1 is MNHEY, CDR2 SMNVEV (reference sequence). The length of the CDR3 is 14 residues. V was pared by 4 bases and J by 3 bases, with 2 bases of the junction left unmatched. As DNA, the CDR3 is TGTGCCAGCAGTTCTAGCGGGAGGAGCTACGAGCAGTACTTC. Translation: CASSSSGRSYEQYF.

In its sample, this clone was seen once. V is TRBV2 and J is TRBJ2-3; D remains ambiguous. The germline CDR1 and CDR2 sequences are SNHLY and FYNNEI. The CDR3 is made up of 14 amino acids. V was clipped by 4 bases and J by 2 bases, with 10 bases between them. The CDR3, as DNA: TGTGCCAGCAGTGGAGGCAGCCACACAGATACGCAGTATTTT. This gives the protein CASSGGSHTDTQYF.

The V call is TRBV30, the J call TRBJ1-1; 8 bases are a match to TRBD1. The germline CDR1 and CDR2 sequences are GTSNPN and SVGIG (reference sequence). The length of the CDR3 is 14 residues. J was trimmed by 11 bases and V by 5 bases; bases with no gene match: 16. The CDR3, as DNA: TGTGCCTGGGCGGAGTATCGGACAGGGATGATGGCTTTCTTT. This encodes CAWAEYRTGMMAFF.

J is TRBJ2-1 and V is TRBV5-1, with 9 bases that match TRBD2. The CDR3 contains 17 residues. The junction had 15 bases not matched to a gene; V was cut back by 5 bases and J by 6 bases. Germline V gene sequence: CDR1 SGHRS, CDR2 YFSETQ. CDR3: CASRLPTTSGGSNEQFF. CDR3 DNA: TGCGCCAGCAGATTACCGACGACTAGCGGAGGGTCCAATGAGCAGTTCTTC.

V and J are TRBV5-8 and TRBJ2-1; weak D call: TRBD1 (7 bases). CDR1 SGHTS and CDR2 YDEGEE come from the germline V gene. The CDR3 sequence is 14 residues long. Trimming took off 2 bases at V and 12 bases at J, with 18 bases between the two ends. The CDR3, as DNA: TGTGCCAGCAGCTTACTAGCAGGGGGGTCTGGGCAGTTCTTC. It specifies CASSLLAGGSGQFF.

This rearrangement joins TRBV28 to TRBJ2-7; the D gene is possibly TRBD2 (5 bases). From germline, CDR1 is MDHEN and CDR2 SYDVKM. V was trimmed by 4 bases and J by 4 bases, leaving 11 bases between them. The CDR3 runs to 13 residues. CDR3 loop: CASSSRGGYEQYF. The CDR3, as DNA: TGTGCCAGCAGTTCCCGCGGCGGGTACGAGCAGTACTTC.

The chain has TRBV27 and TRBJ2-7, with D perhaps matching TRBD2 (6 bases). CDR3 size: 15 residues. Germline CDR1 reads MNHEY; CDR2 reads SMNVEV (reference sequence). With 1 base removed from V and 3 bases from J, the gap between germline ends came to 13 bases. The DNA of the CDR3 is TGTGCCAGCAGTTTATATCCCGGGCGGGACTACGAGCAGTACTTC. This gives the protein CASSLYPGRDYEQYF.

This clone came up a few times. The rearrangement uses TRBV28 and TRBJ1-1, with TRBD1 matching 7 bases. The CDR3 spans 15 residues. The trim removed 2 bases at V and 2 bases at J, leaving 5 bases unmatched. Germline V CDR1 and CDR2: MDHEN, SYDVKM. The CDR3 region has the DNA TGTGCCAGCAGTTTACGCACAGGGGCTAACACTGAAGCTTTCTTT. It specifies CASSLRTGANTEAFF. The full variable domain, its missing parts supplied by reference TRBV28 and TRBJ1-1, is DVKVTQSSRYLVKRTGEKVFLECVQDMDHENMFWYRQDPGLGLRLIYFSYDVKMKEKGDIPEGYSVSREKKERFSLILESASTNQTSMYLCASSLRTGANTEAFFGQGTRLTVV.

This chain uses TRBV7-3 with TRBJ2-3; the match to TRBD2 covers 11 bases. The CDR3 contains 20 residues. V gave up 5 bases and J gave up 1 base; unmatched junction bases: 17. CDR1 SGHTA and CDR2 FQGTGA come from the germline V gene. The CDR3 sequence is CASSPGTGLADAGGTDTQYF. CDR3 bases: TGTGCCAGCAGCCCCGGGACGGGACTAGCGGATGCGGGGGGCACAGATACGCAGTATTTT.

The V call is TRBV9, the J call TRBJ2-2; 14 nucleotides align to TRBD2. Trimming at V came to 4 bases and at J to 8 bases, leaving 13 bases not matched to a gene. This CDR3 comprises 18 residues. Germline values: CDR1 SGDLS, CDR2 YYNGEE. The CDR3 DNA reads as TGTGCCAGCAGCCCGTCCTGGGGGACTAGCGGGAGTTCGGGGGAGCTGTTTTTT. It codes for CASSPSWGTSGSSGELFF.